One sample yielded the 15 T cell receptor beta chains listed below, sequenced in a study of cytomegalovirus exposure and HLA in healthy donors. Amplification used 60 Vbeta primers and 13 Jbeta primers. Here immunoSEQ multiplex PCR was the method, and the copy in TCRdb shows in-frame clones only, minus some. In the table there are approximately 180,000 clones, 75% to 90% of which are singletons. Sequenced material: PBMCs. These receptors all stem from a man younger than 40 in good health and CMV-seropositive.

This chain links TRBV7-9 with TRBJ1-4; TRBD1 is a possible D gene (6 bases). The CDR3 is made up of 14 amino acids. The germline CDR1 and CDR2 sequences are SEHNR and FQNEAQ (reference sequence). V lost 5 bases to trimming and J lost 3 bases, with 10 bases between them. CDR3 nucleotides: TGTGCCAGCAGCGCCGGGACACCTAATGAAAAACTGTTTTTT. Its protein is CASSAGTPNEKLFF.

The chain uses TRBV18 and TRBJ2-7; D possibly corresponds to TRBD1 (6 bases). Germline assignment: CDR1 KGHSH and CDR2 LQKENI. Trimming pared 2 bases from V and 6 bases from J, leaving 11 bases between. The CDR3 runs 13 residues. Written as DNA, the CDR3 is TGTGCCAGCTCACCAAGGGGGAATCTCGAGCAGTACTTC. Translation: CASSPRGNLEQYF.

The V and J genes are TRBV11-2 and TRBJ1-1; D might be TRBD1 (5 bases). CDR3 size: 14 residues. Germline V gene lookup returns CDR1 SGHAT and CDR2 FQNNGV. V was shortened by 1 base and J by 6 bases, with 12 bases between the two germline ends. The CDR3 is CASSLGLGEAEAFF. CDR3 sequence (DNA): TGTGCCAGCAGCTTAGGTCTGGGGGAGGCTGAAGCTTTCTTT.

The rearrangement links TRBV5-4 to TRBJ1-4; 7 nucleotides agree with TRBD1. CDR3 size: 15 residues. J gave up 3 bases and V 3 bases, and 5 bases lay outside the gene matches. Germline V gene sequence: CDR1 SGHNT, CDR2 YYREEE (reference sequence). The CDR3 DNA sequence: TGTGCCAGCAGCTCCGGGACAGCCGCTAATGAAAAACTGTTTTTT. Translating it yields CASSSGTAANEKLFF.

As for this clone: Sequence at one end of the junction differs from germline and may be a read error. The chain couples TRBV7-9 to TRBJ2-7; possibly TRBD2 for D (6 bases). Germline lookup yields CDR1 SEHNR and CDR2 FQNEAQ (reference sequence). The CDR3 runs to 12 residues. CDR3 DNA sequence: TGTTCCAGCAGCTTAGACGGGAGCGAGCAGTACTTC. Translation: CSSSLDGSEQYF.

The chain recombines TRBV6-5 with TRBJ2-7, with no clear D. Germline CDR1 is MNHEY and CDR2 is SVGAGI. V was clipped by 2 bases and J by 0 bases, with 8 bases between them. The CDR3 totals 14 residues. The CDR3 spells CASSYQVSSYEQYF. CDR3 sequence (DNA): TGTGCCAGCAGTTACCAGGTTAGCTCCTACGAGCAGTACTTC.

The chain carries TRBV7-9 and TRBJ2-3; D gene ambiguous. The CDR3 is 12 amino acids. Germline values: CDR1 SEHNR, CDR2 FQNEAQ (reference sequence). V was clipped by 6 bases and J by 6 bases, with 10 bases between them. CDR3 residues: CASRTSGDTQYF. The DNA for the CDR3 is TGTGCCAGCAGGACGTCGGGTGATACGCAGTATTTT.

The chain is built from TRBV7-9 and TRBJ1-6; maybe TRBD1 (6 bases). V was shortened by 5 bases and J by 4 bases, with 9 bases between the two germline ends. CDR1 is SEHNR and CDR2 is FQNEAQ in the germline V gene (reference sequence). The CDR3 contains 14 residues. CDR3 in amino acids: CASSGDTYNSPLHF. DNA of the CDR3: TGTGCCAGCAGCGGGGACACGTATAATTCACCCCTCCACTTT. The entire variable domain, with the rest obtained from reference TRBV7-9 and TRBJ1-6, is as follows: DTGVSQNPRHKITKRGQNVTFRCDPISEHNRLYWYRQTLGQGPEFLTYFQNEAQLEKSRLLSDRFSAERPKGSFSTLEIQRTEQGDSAMYLCASSGDTYNSPLHFGNGTRLTVT.

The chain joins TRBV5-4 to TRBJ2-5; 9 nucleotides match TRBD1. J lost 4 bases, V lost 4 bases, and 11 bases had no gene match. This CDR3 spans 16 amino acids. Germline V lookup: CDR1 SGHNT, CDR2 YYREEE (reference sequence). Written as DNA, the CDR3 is TGTGCCAGCAGCCAAAAAAAGACAGGGGGAGGAGAGACCCAGTACTTC. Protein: CASSQKKTGGGETQYF.

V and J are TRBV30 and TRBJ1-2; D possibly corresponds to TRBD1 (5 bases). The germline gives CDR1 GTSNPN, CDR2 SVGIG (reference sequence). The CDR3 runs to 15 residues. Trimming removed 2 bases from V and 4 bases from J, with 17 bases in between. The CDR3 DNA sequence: TGTGCCTGGAGTTCGGGCGCGGGGGGAGGCTATGGCTACACCTTC. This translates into CAWSSGAGGGYGYTF.

The CDR3: CASSPGTWTGGNTEAFF. Here the CDR3 DNA reads TGTGCCAGCAGCCCGGGAACGTGGACAGGGGGGAACACTGAAGCTTTCTTT. The chain employs TRBV5-8 and TRBJ1-1; 10 bases agree with TRBD1. This CDR3 has 17 residues. J lost 1 base, V lost 4 bases, and 10 bases had no gene match. Germline-derived CDR1 and CDR2 are SGHTS and YDEGEE.

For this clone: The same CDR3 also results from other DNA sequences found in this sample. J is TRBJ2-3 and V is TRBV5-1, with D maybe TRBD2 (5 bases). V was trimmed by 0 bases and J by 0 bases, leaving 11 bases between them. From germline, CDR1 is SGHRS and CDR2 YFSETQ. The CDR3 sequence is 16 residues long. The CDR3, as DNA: TGCGCCAGCAGCTTGGTTGGAGGACTGAGCACAGATACGCAGTATTTT. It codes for CASSLVGGLSTDTQYF.

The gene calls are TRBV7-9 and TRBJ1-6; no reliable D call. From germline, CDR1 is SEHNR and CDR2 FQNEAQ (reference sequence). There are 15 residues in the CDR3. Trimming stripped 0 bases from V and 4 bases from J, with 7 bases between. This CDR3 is CASSLAGGYNSPLHF. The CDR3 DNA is TGTGCCAGCAGCTTAGCGGGAGGATATAATTCACCCCTCCACTTT.

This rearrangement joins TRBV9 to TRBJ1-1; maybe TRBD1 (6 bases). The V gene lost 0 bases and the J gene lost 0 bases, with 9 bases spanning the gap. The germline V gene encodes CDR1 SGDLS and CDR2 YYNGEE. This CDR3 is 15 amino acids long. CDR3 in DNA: TGTGCCAGCAGCGTAGGTCCAGGGGTGAACACTGAAGCTTTCTTT. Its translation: CASSVGPGVNTEAFF.

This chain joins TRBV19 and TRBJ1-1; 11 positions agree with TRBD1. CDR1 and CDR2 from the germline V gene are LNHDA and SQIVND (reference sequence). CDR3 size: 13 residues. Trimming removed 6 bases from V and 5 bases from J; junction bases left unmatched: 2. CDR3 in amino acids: CASRDRGQTEAFF. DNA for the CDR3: TGTGCCAGTAGGGACAGGGGGCAGACTGAAGCTTTCTTT.